Listed here is a single T cell receptor beta chain. Its antigen is undetermined. The source of the sample is a study of cytomegalovirus exposure and HLA in healthy donors. The PCR employed 60 Vbeta primers together with 13 Jbeta primers. Sequencing was performed with immunoSEQ multiplex PCR; in TCRdb, only in-frame clones are kept and a portion is missing. Of roughly 70,000 clones in the sample, roughly 82% were seen once. The study's findings and limits: The authors confirmed in vitro that a few CMV-associated chains were specific for CMV antigens. As was reported, the HLA-A and HLA-B alleles of most subjects were accurately predicted from TCR beta sequences. More clonal expansion characterized HLA-associated TCR beta chains than equally common others in a later analysis.

CDR1 is SGHRS, CDR2 YFSETQ, per germline. This CDR3 contains 15 residues. J lost 0 bases, V lost 4 bases, and 3 bases had no gene match. The sequencing sample was made of PBMCs. The clonotype originates from a man aged 70 or older in good health and CMV-seronegative. The chain joins TRBV5-1 to TRBJ1-4; TRBD1 agrees at 7 bases. The CDR3 sequence is CASSLQGATNEKLFF. The CDR3 DNA reads TGCGCCAGCAGCCTGCAGGGGGCAACTAATGAAAAACTGTTTTTT.